One T cell receptor beta chain is described in this entry. Its antigen remains unidentified. The data were obtained in a study of cytomegalovirus exposure and HLA in healthy donors. CDR3 size: 12 residues. The germline gives CDR1 SQVTM, CDR2 ANQGSEA. Trimming took off 4 bases at V and 3 bases at J, with 10 bases between the two ends. The PCR was carried out with 60 Vbeta primers and 13 Jbeta primers. Here immunoSEQ multiplex PCR was the method, and the copy in TCRdb shows in-frame clones only, minus some. Of some 140,000 clones in the sample, 65% to 80% were seen once. Broader study findings: Later work associated fewer than 20,000 TCR beta sequences with HLA alleles at 0.05 false discovery rate. Indistinguishable V segments, including TRBV6-2 and TRBV6-3, were excluded. A link between a missense DCLRE1C variant and TCR beta V- and J-gene trimming emerged from a later analysis.

The sample consisted of PBMCs. The rearrangement links TRBV29-1 to TRBJ2-7, with D hard to call. The TCR sequence derives from a male donor in good health and CMV-seropositive. This chain's CDR3 is CSVGEQLYEQYF. CDR3 nucleotide sequence: TGCAGCGTTGGCGAACAGCTCTACGAGCAGTACTTC.